The 22 T cell receptor beta chains in this list originate from one sample, sequenced in a study of blood T cells in healthy people across ages. Sample-barcoded 5' priming and a J-beta primer mix drove a second PCR of roughly 7 to 11 cycles. TCRdb recomputed calls from the 5' RACE reads with MiXCR, one row per CDR3 protein. The sample yields 550,000 to 650,000 distinct CDR3 sequences, under 30% seen once. The sequenced material came from blood. All receptors derive from an elderly woman in good health.

This clonotype was counted at least ten times. This sequence joins TRBV27 and TRBJ2-5; D may be TRBD1 or TRBD2 (5 bases each). This CDR3 spans 14 amino acids. Germline values: CDR1 MNHEY, CDR2 SMNVEV (reference sequence). V lost 0 bases and J lost 5, with 10 bases in between. CDR3 DNA: TGTGCCAGCAGTTTATCGGGGGAATGGGAGACCCAGTACTTC. This translates into CASSLSGEWETQYF.

About this clonotype: A single base separates this from a much larger clone, so it may be a read error. This sequence joins TRBV20-1 and TRBJ2-5; D gene unclear. V dropped 8 bases and J dropped 5 bases, with 15 bases sitting between them. CDR3 length equals 12 residues. The germline V gene has CDR1 DFQATT and CDR2 SNEGSKA (reference sequence). In DNA form, the CDR3 reads TGCAGTTGGACCCGGACCGAGGAGACCCAGTACTTC. Translating it yields CSWTRTEETQYF.

This clonotype appeared a few times. The rearrangement uses TRBV7-9 and TRBJ1-1, with D unclear. CDR1 is SEHNR, CDR2 FQNEAQ, per germline (reference sequence). Trimming pared 3 bases from V and 1 base from J, leaving 12 bases between. There are 15 residues in the CDR3. The CDR3 nucleotides are TGTGCCAGCAGCTTTCATTTGTCTCAGAACACTGAAGCTTTCTTT. Its protein product is CASSFHLSQNTEAFF.

The chain has TRBV5-1 and TRBJ2-6; D not certain. Between the trimmed V and J ends, which lost 4 bases and 0 bases, there was a span of 14 bases. The CDR3 covers 17 residues. Germline-derived CDR1 and CDR2 are SGHRS and YFSETQ. The CDR3 spells CASSLATTSSGANVLTF. The CDR3, as DNA: TGCGCCAGCAGCCTGGCCACGACGAGCTCTGGGGCCAACGTCCTGACTTTC. The whole variable domain, remainder taken from reference TRBV5-1 and TRBJ2-6, is KAGVTQTPRYLIKTRGQQVTLSCSPISGHRSVSWYQQTPGQGLQFLFEYFSETQRNKGNFPGRFSGRQFSNSRSEMNVSTLELGDSALYLCASSLATTSSGANVLTFGAGSRLTVL.

This rearrangement joins TRBV29-1 to TRBJ2-2; TRBD1 matches 11 bases. The ends lost 3 bases at V and 7 bases at J; junction bases unmatched: 4. From germline, CDR1 is SQVTM and CDR2 ANQGSEA. The CDR3 loop spans 14 amino acids. The CDR3 DNA reads as TGCAGCGTTGACGGGACAGGGGGATTCGGGGAGCTGTTTTTT. Its translation: CSVDGTGGFGELFF.

Note on this clonotype: This may be a read error, as it is one base from a much larger clone. The chain employs TRBV12-3 or TRBV12-4 and TRBJ2-1; TRBD1 matches at 8 bases. The CDR3 loop spans 17 amino acids. The J segment lost 2 bases and the V segment lost 6 bases, leaving 12 bases of the junction unmatched. The CDR3 sequence: CASRGTGTASPYNEQFF. CDR3 nucleotides: TGTGCCAGCAGAGGGACAGGAACCGCCTCCCCCTACAATGAGCAGTTCTTC.

This clonotype has a handful of counts. Possible read error: a much larger clone is one base away. CDR3 coding DNA: TGTGCCACCAGCAGAGGGACAGGTCGTTATGAGCAGTACTTC. It yields the protein CATSRGTGRYEQYF. The chain recombines TRBV15 with TRBJ2-7; TRBD1 agrees at 7 bases. J gave up 7 bases and V 1 base, and 7 bases lay outside the gene matches. Germline V lookup: CDR1 LNHNV, CDR2 YYDKDF (reference sequence). The CDR3 length is 14 residues.

A remark on this clonotype: Since a much larger clone is just one base distant, this may be a read error. This sequence joins TRBV6-5 and TRBJ2-1, with D maybe TRBD2 (6 bases). The CDR3 extends over 14 amino acids. V shed 10 bases and J shed 5 bases, with 18 bases lying between them. Germline V CDR1 and CDR2: MNHEY, SVGAGI. CDR3 sequence: CANRRDSANNEQFF. DNA of the CDR3: TGTGCCAACAGAAGGGACTCGGCGAACAATGAGCAGTTCTTC.

Points on this clonotype: It may be a read error: a sequence one base away is much more abundant. The chain recombines TRBV20-1 with TRBJ2-7; weak D call: TRBD2 (6 bases). The germline V gene encodes CDR1 DFQATT and CDR2 SNEGSKA (reference sequence). CDR3 size: 11 residues. The CDR3 DNA sequence: TGCAGTGCTTCCATGGACTACGCGCAGTACTTC. Translating gives CSASMDYAQYF.

This clonotype was seen repeatedly, ten times or more. The chain combines TRBV20-1 with TRBJ2-1; D unclear. V lost 2 bases and J lost 8, with 13 bases in between. Per germline, CDR1 DFQATT and CDR2 SNEGSKA (reference sequence). The length of the CDR3 is 13 residues. The CDR3 loop reads CSARTTWNDEQFF. Here the CDR3 DNA reads TGCAGTGCTAGAACGACGTGGAACGATGAGCAGTTCTTC.

This chain uses TRBV5-1 with TRBJ1-2, with TRBD1 matching over 7 bases. CDR1 and CDR2 (germline): SGHRS, YFSETQ. The CDR3 extends over 16 amino acids. Losses at the gene ends were 0 bases for V and 4 bases for J; bases not matched to a gene: 9. In nucleotides, the CDR3 is TGCGCCAGCAGCTTGGGACGGGACAGCTCCTCCTATGGCTACACCTTC. Translated: CASSLGRDSSSYGYTF.

A word on this clonotype: Possible read error: a much larger clone is one base away. CDR3 residues: CTSSLDVKGGVSYEQYF. The CDR3 DNA follows: TGCACCAGCAGCTTGGATGTTAAGGGCGGGGTCTCCTACGAGCAGTACTTC. The rearrangement links TRBV5-1 to TRBJ2-7; D is perhaps TRBD2 (6 bases). The CDR3 contains 17 residues. Germline assignment: CDR1 SGHRS and CDR2 YFSETQ.

This clonotype appeared a few times. V usage is TRBV5-1 and J usage is TRBJ1-1; the D gene is possibly TRBD1 (6 bases). The CDR3 loop spans 14 amino acids. V lost 2 bases and J 10 bases, leaving 18 bases between the germline ends. Germline lookup yields CDR1 SGHRS and CDR2 YFSETQ. This CDR3 reads CASSFERGNRVAFF. DNA of the CDR3: TGCGCCAGCAGCTTCGAGAGGGGGAACCGCGTAGCTTTCTTT.

This clonotype was counted ten times or more. This chain uses TRBV28 with TRBJ2-7, with TRBD1 matching 9 bases. The CDR3 extends over 14 amino acids. Germline loops: CDR1 MDHEN, CDR2 SYDVKM. J was trimmed by 2 bases and V by 8 bases; bases with no gene match: 7. CDR3 in amino acids: CASLRTGATYEQYF. CDR3 bases: TGTGCCAGCCTAAGGACAGGGGCCACCTACGAGCAGTACTTC. The whole variable domain, filled in from reference TRBV28 and TRBJ2-7, reads DVKVTQSSRYLVKRTGEKVFLECVQDMDHENMFWYRQDPGLGLRLIYFSYDVKMKEKGDIPEGYSVSREKKERFSLILESASTNQTSMYLCASLRTGATYEQYFGPGTRLTVT.

The genes are TRBV4-1 and TRBJ2-1, with 11 bases lining up with TRBD2. Trimming cost V 3 bases and J 4 bases; bases outside gene matches: 14. This CDR3 comprises 19 residues. CDR1 MGHRA and CDR2 YSYEKL come from the germline V gene. The CDR3 DNA sequence: TGCGCCAGCAGCCACCCCGTGAATAGCGGGAGGGAATTATACAATGAGCAGTTCTTC. This codes for CASSHPVNSGRELYNEQFF.

Ten or more counts support this clonotype. The V call is TRBV20-1, the J call TRBJ2-3; 8 bases map to TRBD2. V was pared by 6 bases and J by 5 bases, with 7 bases of the junction left unmatched. Germline CDR1 is DFQATT and CDR2 is SNEGSKA (reference sequence). CDR3 size: 13 residues. CDR3 loop: CSAQRGWGDTQYF. For the CDR3, the DNA is TGCAGTGCCCAGCGGGGGTGGGGAGATACGCAGTATTTT.

This sequence joins TRBV7-2 and TRBJ2-7, with TRBD2 matching 7 bases. This CDR3 spans 15 amino acids. V trimming: 6 bases; J trimming: 6 bases; junction bases outside the gene matches: 14. Germline loops: CDR1 SGHTA, CDR2 FQGNSA. The CDR3 spells CASSSSAGVTREQYF. The CDR3 coding sequence is TGTGCCAGCAGTTCCTCGGCGGGAGTGACTCGCGAGCAGTACTTC.

This clonotype was counted ten times or more. This chain uses TRBV20-1 with TRBJ1-2, with 8 nucleotides matching TRBD1. Germline CDR1 is DFQATT and CDR2 is SNEGSKA (reference sequence). The J segment lost 4 bases and the V segment lost 5 bases, leaving 9 bases of the junction unmatched. This CDR3 comprises 14 residues. The CDR3 protein is CSAVNDRGFYGYTF. The CDR3 nucleotides read TGCAGTGCTGTAAATGACAGGGGATTCTATGGCTACACCTTC.

CDR3 in amino acids: CSVYPAGRRPYEQYF. As DNA, the CDR3 is TGCAGCGTTTACCCAGCGGGCCGGCGGCCCTACGAGCAGTACTTC. The V and J genes are TRBV29-1 and TRBJ2-7, with a possible D match to TRBD2 (6 bases). This CDR3 region has 15 residues. Germline lookup yields CDR1 SQVTM and CDR2 ANQGSEA. Deletions cut 5 bases from V and 2 bases from J, with 19 bases between.

On this clonotype: A single base separates this from a much larger clone, so it may be a read error. This chain joins TRBV6-1 and TRBJ2-7; 7 bases agree with TRBD2. The length of the CDR3 is 14 residues. Germline lookup yields CDR1 MNHNS and CDR2 SASEGT. CDR3 nucleotide sequence: TGTACCAGTTTGGGGCTAGCGGCCTCCTACGAGCAGTACTTC. Protein sequence: CTSLGLAASYEQYF.

There are many counts of this clonotype. V gene TRBV20-1 combines with J gene TRBJ2-5; D uncertain. There are 12 residues in the CDR3. Trimming stripped 6 bases from V and 5 bases from J, with 13 bases between. CDR1 is DFQATT, CDR2 SNEGSKA, per germline (reference sequence). The CDR3 nucleotides are TGCAGTGCAGGAACTTTACGGGAGACCCAGTACTTC. It codes for CSAGTLRETQYF.

This clonotype was seen a few times. The J gene is TRBJ1-5, the V gene TRBV18; maybe TRBD1 (5 bases). Germline loops: CDR1 KGHSH, CDR2 LQKENI. Trimming left V 6 bases short and J 1 base short, with 13 bases between. The CDR3 contains 15 residues. CDR3 nucleotides: TGTGCCAGCTCCCAAGGACAAGCCAGCAATCAGCCCCAGCATTTT. Translation gives CASSQGQASNQPQHF.